This T cell receptor beta chain was observed in a study of technical replicates of blood from a handful of donors. Clones were read by immunoSEQ multiplex PCR, and TCRdb kept only the in-frame ones, dropping some. The table has over 55,000 clones, approximately 83% seen once. The V gene's germline CDR1 is LGHNA and CDR2 YSLEER. V was pared by 3 bases and J by 5 bases, with 13 bases of the junction left unmatched. The CDR3 runs 16 residues. The clonotype was recovered from a human donor in good health. Some clones in this sample may be carry-over from other donors' samples. Sequenced: PBMCs. The gene calls are TRBV4-3 and TRBJ2-7; 7 nucleotides align to TRBD1. CDR3 region: CASSQRRQGEMNEQYF. The CDR3, as DNA: TGCGCCAGCAGCCAGCGGAGACAGGGTGAGATGAACGAGCAGTACTTC.